The 10 T cell receptor beta chains below come from one sample, sequenced in a study of early T cells in non-severe SARS-CoV-2 infection. MiXCR, run by TCRdb on the 5' RACE reads, gives a single entry per CDR3 protein. The table has around 68,000 distinct CDR3 sequences, roughly an eighth seen once. The specimen comprised whole blood, sampled at baseline. The receptors come from an adult who was a healthcare worker with PCR-confirmed SARS-CoV-2 infection or an uninfected control (not recorded which).

This clonotype was seen ten or more times. The chain employs TRBV7-9 and TRBJ1-2, with TRBD1 as a possible D gene (6 bases). This CDR3 has 15 amino acids. The germline gives CDR1 SEHNR, CDR2 FQNEAQ (reference sequence). V lost 6 bases, J lost 5 bases, and 19 bases lay in between. CDR3 sequence: CASSYLAGAGYGYTF. CDR3 coding DNA: TGTGCCAGCAGTTATCTGGCGGGGGCTGGGTATGGCTACACCTTC.

This clonotype was observed a handful of times. This chain links TRBV9 with TRBJ1-3; D call uncertain. Germline V gene sequence: CDR1 SGDLS, CDR2 YYNGEE. V lost 3 bases, J lost 6 bases, and 10 bases lay in between. The CDR3 runs 13 residues. The CDR3: CASSAGGTNTIYF. In DNA form, the CDR3 reads TGTGCCAGCAGCGCCGGAGGTACAAACACCATATATTTT.

The rearrangement links TRBV6-2 or TRBV6-3 to TRBJ2-1, with no clear D. The V end lost 9 bases, the J end lost 0 bases, and 9 bases lay between the germline ends. This CDR3 spans 13 amino acids. The germline V gene encodes CDR1 MNHEY and CDR2 SVGEGT. CDR3 residues: CASTPSSYNEQFF. CDR3 bases: TGTGCCAGTACCCCTAGCTCCTACAATGAGCAGTTCTTC.

This clonotype was counted between two and nine times. The chain has TRBV28 and TRBJ1-1; no clear D gene. This CDR3 has 13 amino acids. Germline loops: CDR1 MDHEN, CDR2 SYDVKM. V was clipped by 6 bases and J by 3 bases, with 11 bases between them. Here the CDR3 DNA reads TGTGCCAGCAGGAGGACGGACTACACTGAAGCTTTCTTT. Its protein is CASRRTDYTEAFF.

This clonotype was observed a few times. The chain couples TRBV27 to TRBJ2-7; D is undetermined. The CDR3 extends over 13 amino acids. From germline, CDR1 is MNHEY and CDR2 SMNVEV (reference sequence). Trimming shortened V by 3 bases and J by 7 bases, and 13 bases separated the two germline ends. CDR3 in DNA: TGTGCCAGCAGTTTCTCCGGCCGCCGGGAGCAGTACTTC. Translating gives CASSFSGRREQYF.

On this clonotype itself: Its ends do not fully match the called genes, so a read error is possible. The chain combines TRBV7-9 with TRBJ2-2, with D possibly being TRBD2 (5 bases). Germline-derived CDR1 and CDR2 are SEHNR and FQNEAQ (reference sequence). The CDR3 is 15 amino acids. DNA of the CDR3: TGTGCCAGCAGCTTAATTGGATATTCAACCGGGGAGCTGCTTTTT. Translated: CASSLIGYSTGELLF.

This clonotype was observed a few times. The chain is built from TRBV28 and TRBJ1-1, with unresolved D. CDR3 length: 14 amino acids. The germline CDR1 and CDR2 sequences are MDHEN and SYDVKM. V dropped 3 bases and J dropped 1 base, with 9 bases sitting between them. The CDR3 is CASSFGRKNTEAFF. The DNA of the CDR3 is TGTGCCAGCAGTTTCGGACGGAAGAACACTGAAGCTTTCTTT.

This chain joins TRBV7-9 and TRBJ2-1; TRBD2 matches at 10 bases. J was trimmed by 4 bases and V by 7 bases; bases with no gene match: 19. The CDR3 is 19 amino acids. Germline lookup yields CDR1 SEHNR and CDR2 FQNEAQ (reference sequence). The DNA of the CDR3 is TGTGCCAGCACACCGGCGTGGCTAGCGGGAGTGAGTTGGTACAATGAGCAGTTCTTC. Translated, it gives CASTPAWLAGVSWYNEQFF.

The table lists this clonotype with a few counts. The chain couples TRBV7-6 to TRBJ1-1, with D unclear. The CDR3 has 13 amino acids. Germline lookup yields CDR1 SGHVS and CDR2 FNYEAQ. V lost 1 base and J lost 5, with 8 bases in between. CDR3 sequence (DNA): TGTGCCAGCAGCTTAGTCGACGGAACTGAAGCTTTCTTT. Translated, it gives CASSLVDGTEAFF.

The rearrangement links TRBV5-4 to TRBJ2-2; D might be TRBD2 (5 bases). The germline V and J ends were trimmed by 0 bases and 6 bases, with 9 bases remaining between them. Germline V CDR1 and CDR2: SGHNT, YYREEE (reference sequence). The CDR3 has 14 residues. This CDR3 is CASSLETRSGELFF. The CDR3 DNA is TGTGCCAGCAGCTTGGAAACTAGATCCGGGGAGCTGTTTTTT.